A single T cell receptor beta chain is shown here with its context. The antigen remains unidentified. This entry belongs to a study of cytomegalovirus exposure and HLA in healthy donors. PCR was performed using 60 Vbeta and 13 Jbeta primers. Clones were read by immunoSEQ multiplex PCR, and TCRdb kept only the in-frame ones, dropping some. The profile shows around 280,000 clones, 85% to 90% of them singletons. Study observations and caveats: Most TCR beta V segments were productive about 90% or about 30% of the time in an earlier analysis.

The material sequenced was PBMCs. The TCR sequence derives from a woman aged 18-30 years in good health and CMV-seronegative.

The DNA for the CDR3 is TGTGCCAGCGGAAAAGCGGGGGGGGTCACAGATACGCAGTATTTT. This sequence encodes CASGKAGGVTDTQYF. V gene TRBV6-5 combines with J gene TRBJ2-3; 10 positions match TRBD2. The CDR3 covers 15 residues. The trim removed 8 bases at V and 2 bases at J, leaving 7 bases unmatched. Germline CDR1 is MNHEY and CDR2 is SVGAGI.